There are a few counts of the clone carrying this T cell receptor (beta chain). The antigen is not known. TCRdb processed the reads anew with MiXCR; each CDR3 protein has one entry. The sample holds under 150,000 distinct CDR3 sequences, 24% seen once. This specimen belongs to a study of T cell repertoires in cytomegalovirus infection. Study-wide findings and caveats: Adding up the frequency of public TCR beta families identified people who carried CMV plus the relevant HLA.

The clonotype originates from a human donor in good health (CMV status not recorded). Some clones in this sample may be carry-over from other donors' samples. The sequenced material came from PBMCs, sequenced either directly or after in vitro stimulation (not recorded which).

CDR3 sequence: CASSLRTISWGQGNTEAFF. The CDR3 coding sequence is TGTGCCAGCAGTTTACGTACGATTAGTTGGGGACAGGGGAACACTGAAGCTTTCTTT. The J gene is TRBJ1-1, the V gene TRBV28, with 9 bases lining up with TRBD1. Per germline, CDR1 MDHEN and CDR2 SYDVKM. The CDR3 runs to 19 residues. V lost 2 bases to trimming and J lost 1 base; unmatched junction nucleotides: 14.